This T cell receptor beta chain was captured in a study of T cell changes during pregnancy in multiple sclerosis. Here immunoSEQ multiplex PCR was the method, and the copy in TCRdb shows in-frame clones only, minus some. This sample carries approximately 50,000 clones, roughly 92% of them seen once, and the ten largest clones take just over 0.65%. A single count supports this clone. V gave up 2 bases and J gave up 3 bases; unmatched junction bases: 11. CDR3 length: 18 residues. Germline loops: CDR1 LNHNV, CDR2 YYDKDF (reference sequence). Sequenced material: CD4+ T cells from peripheral blood mononuclear cells, taken in the third trimester of pregnancy. The source of this sequence is a female donor with multiple sclerosis, enrolled in a pregnancy study. The rearrangement uses TRBV15 and TRBJ2-4, with 9 bases aligning to TRBD1. The CDR3 spells CATSRWPGQGDRKNIQYF. DNA of the CDR3: TGTGCCACCAGCAGATGGCCGGGACAGGGAGATCGCAAAAACATTCAGTACTTC.